The entry that follows covers one TCR beta chain sequence. The antigen remains unidentified. The germline gives CDR1 DFQATT, CDR2 SNEGSKA (reference sequence). The CDR3 length is 11 residues. This record comes from a study of cytomegalovirus exposure and HLA in healthy donors. It was with 60 Vbeta and 13 Jbeta primers that the PCR ran. Produced via immunoSEQ multiplex PCR; TCRdb's table is partial and in-frame only. The data show under 200,000 clones, 80% seen once. The study's findings and limits: Presence/absence analyses rested on an assumption that sequencing depth was roughly uniform across donors. Analyzed later, association rates of TCRs varied across HLA loci, with DRB1 most and HLA-C fewest. Prediction of most subjects' HLA-A and HLA-B alleles by TCR beta sequences was reportedly accurate.

The specimen sequenced was PBMCs. V and J are TRBV20-1 and TRBJ1-1, with D possibly TRBD1 on 5 matching bases. The clonotype comes from a man under 40 in good health and CMV-seronegative. This CDR3 is CSEELGPEAFF. The CDR3 nucleotides are TGCAGCGAAGAGTTGGGGCCTGAAGCTTTCTTT.